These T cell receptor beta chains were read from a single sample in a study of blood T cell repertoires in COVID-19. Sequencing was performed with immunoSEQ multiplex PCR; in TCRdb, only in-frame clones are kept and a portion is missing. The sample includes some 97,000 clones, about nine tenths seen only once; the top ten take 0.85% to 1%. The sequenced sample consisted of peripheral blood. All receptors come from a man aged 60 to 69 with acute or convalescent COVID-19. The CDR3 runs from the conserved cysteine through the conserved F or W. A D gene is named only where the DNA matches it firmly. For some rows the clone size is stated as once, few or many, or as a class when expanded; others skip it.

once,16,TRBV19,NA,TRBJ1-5,CASSIRARGVDQPQHF,TGTGCCAGTAGTATAAGGGCAAGGGGTGTGGATCAGCCCCAGCATTTT
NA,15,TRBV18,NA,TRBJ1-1,CASSPELTGNTEAFF,TGTGCCAGCTCACCAGAGTTGACAGGGAACACTGAAGCTTTCTTT
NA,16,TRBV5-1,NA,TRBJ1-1,CASSLALQGADTEAFF,TGCGCCAGCAGCTTGGCTCTACAGGGAGCCGACACTGAAGCTTTCTTT
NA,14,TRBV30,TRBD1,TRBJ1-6,CAWSEGQGDSPLHF,TGTGCCTGGAGTGAGGGACAGGGCGATTCACCCCTCCACTTT
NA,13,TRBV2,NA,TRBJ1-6,CASMYNYNSPLHF,TGTGCCAGCATGTACAACTATAATTCACCCCTCCACTTT
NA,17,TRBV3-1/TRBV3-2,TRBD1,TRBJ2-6,CASSLVTGARGANVLTF,TGTGCCAGCAGCCTCGTGACAGGGGCGCGCGGGGCCAACGTCCTGACTTTC
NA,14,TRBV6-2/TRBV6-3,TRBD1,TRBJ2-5,CASSGDRGRETQYF,TGTGCCAGCAGCGGAGACAGGGGGCGAGAGACCCAGTACTTC
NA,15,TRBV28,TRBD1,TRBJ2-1,CASRESGTVLNEQFF,TGTGCCAGCAGGGAATCCGGGACAGTCCTCAATGAGCAGTTCTTC
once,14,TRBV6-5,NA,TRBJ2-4,CASSSTLRGNIQYF,TGTGCCAGCAGTTCCACGCTACGAGGAAACATTCAGTACTTC
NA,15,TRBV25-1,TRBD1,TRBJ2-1,CASSALGQGYNEQFF,TGTGCCAGCAGTGCCCTCGGACAGGGCTACAATGAGCAGTTCTTC
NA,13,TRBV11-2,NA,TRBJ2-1,CASNFEGGHEQFF,TGTGCCAGCAATTTTGAGGGAGGCCATGAGCAGTTCTTC
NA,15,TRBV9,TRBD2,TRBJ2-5,CASSAGLAGAETQYF,TGTGCCAGCAGTGCCGGACTAGCGGGAGCAGAGACCCAGTACTTC
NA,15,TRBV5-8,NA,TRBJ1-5,CASSSGVGGSQPQHF,TGTGCCAGCAGCTCTGGCGTCGGAGGGAGTCAGCCCCAGCATTTT
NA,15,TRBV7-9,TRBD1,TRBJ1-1,CASSGQGADNTRAFF,TGTGCCAGCAGCGGACAGGGGGCGGATAACACCCGAGCTTTCTTT
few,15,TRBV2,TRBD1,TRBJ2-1,CASSDRQGIYNEQFF,TGTGCCAGCAGTGACCGACAGGGGATCTACAATGAGCAGTTCTTC
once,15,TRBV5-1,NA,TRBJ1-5,CASSLAGGNNQPQHF,TGCGCCAGCAGCTTGGCCGGGGGGAATAATCAGCCCCAGCATTTT
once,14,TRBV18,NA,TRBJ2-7,CASSPPGGTYEQYF,TGTGCCAGCTCACCCCCGGGCGGGACTTACGAGCAGTACTTC
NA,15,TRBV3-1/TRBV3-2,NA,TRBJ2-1,CASSQEVSSYNEQFF,TGTGCCAGCAGCCAAGAGGTGAGCTCCTACAATGAGCAGTTCTTC
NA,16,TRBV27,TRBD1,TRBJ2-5,CASSRYPLTGIETQYF,TGTGCCAGCAGCCGATACCCTCTGACAGGGATCGAGACCCAGTACTTC
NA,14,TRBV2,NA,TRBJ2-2,CASEIGRITGELFF,TGTGCCAGTGAAATAGGCAGGATCACCGGGGAGCTGTTTTTT
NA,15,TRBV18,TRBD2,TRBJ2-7,CASSPGTSGGDEQYF,TGTGCCAGCTCACCAGGGACTAGCGGAGGGGACGAGCAGTACTTC
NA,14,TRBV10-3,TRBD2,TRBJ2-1,CAIRGTSGSYEQFF,TGTGCCATCAGAGGGACTAGCGGGAGTTATGAGCAGTTCTTC
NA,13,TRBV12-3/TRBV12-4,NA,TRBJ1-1,CASNIRENTEAFF,TGTGCCAGCAACATCAGGGAGAACACTGAAGCTTTCTTT
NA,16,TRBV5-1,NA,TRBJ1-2,CASSWDHRVSNYGYTF,TGCGCCAGCAGCTGGGATCACAGGGTCTCCAACTATGGCTACACCTTC
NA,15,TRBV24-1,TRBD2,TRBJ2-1,CATSSGTSGYNEQFF,TGTGCCACCAGTTCCGGGACTAGCGGCTACAATGAGCAGTTCTTC
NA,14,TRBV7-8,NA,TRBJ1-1,CASSLSPQGTEAFF,TGTGCCAGCAGCTTATCTCCCCAGGGCACTGAAGCTTTCTTT
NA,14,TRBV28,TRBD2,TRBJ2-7,CASSPLAGPYEQYF,TGTGCCAGCAGCCCTCTAGCGGGTCCGTACGAGCAGTACTTC
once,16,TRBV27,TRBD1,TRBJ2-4,CASSFATGTGLNIQYF,TGTGCCAGCAGTTTCGCCACCGGGACAGGTTTAAACATTCAGTACTTC
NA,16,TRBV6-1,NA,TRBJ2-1,CASSGGTAVAVNEQFF,TGTGCCAGCAGTGGGGGGACGGCAGTAGCGGTCAATGAGCAGTTCTTC
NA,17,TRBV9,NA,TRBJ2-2,CASSVGGRRGNTGELFF,TGTGCCAGCAGCGTAGGGGGGCGGAGAGGCAACACCGGGGAGCTGTTTTTT
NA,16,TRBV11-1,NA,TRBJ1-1,CASSLSGHGMGTEAFF,TGTGCCAGCAGCTTATCTGGACACGGAATGGGGACTGAAGCTTTCTTT
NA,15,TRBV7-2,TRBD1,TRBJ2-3,CASSSPGQNTDTQYF,TGTGCCAGCAGCTCACCGGGACAGAACACAGATACGCAGTATTTT
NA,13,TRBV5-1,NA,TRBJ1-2,CASTSGGHYGYTF,TGCGCCAGCACTAGCGGGGGACACTATGGCTACACCTTC
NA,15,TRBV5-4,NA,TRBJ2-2,CASRTSIGGTGELFF,TGTGCCAGCCGTACTTCCATCGGGGGCACCGGGGAGCTGTTTTTT
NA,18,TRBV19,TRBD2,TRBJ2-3,CASSIGPLAGTSTDTQYF,TGTGCCAGTAGTATCGGGCCCCTAGCGGGAACTAGCACAGATACGCAGTATTTT
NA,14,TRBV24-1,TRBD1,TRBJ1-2,CATSEAGGIGGYTF,TGTGCCACCAGTGAGGCAGGGGGCATAGGTGGCTACACCTTC
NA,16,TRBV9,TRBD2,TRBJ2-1,CASSVGVAGGYNEQFF,TGTGCCAGCAGCGTAGGGGTAGCGGGAGGATACAATGAGCAGTTCTTC
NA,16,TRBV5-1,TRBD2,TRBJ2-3,CASSLEGREGTDTQYF,TGCGCCAGCAGCCTCGAGGGGCGGGAGGGCACAGATACGCAGTATTTT
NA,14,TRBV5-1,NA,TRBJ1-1,CASSPIGGVTEAFF,TGCGCCAGCAGCCCCATCGGAGGCGTCACTGAAGCTTTCTTT
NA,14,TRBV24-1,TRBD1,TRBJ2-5,CATSEQGPEETQYF,TGTGCCACCAGTGAACAGGGGCCCGAGGAGACCCAGTACTTC
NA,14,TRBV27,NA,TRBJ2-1,CASSPGPVYNEQFF,TGTGCCAGCAGTCCAGGGCCCGTCTACAATGAGCAGTTCTTC
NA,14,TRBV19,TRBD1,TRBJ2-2,CAGRDRGDTGELFF,TGTGCCGGCCGGGACAGGGGAGACACCGGGGAGCTGTTTTTT
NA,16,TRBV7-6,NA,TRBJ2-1,CASSLATWSSYNEQFF,TGTGCCAGCAGCTTAGCGACCTGGAGCTCCTACAATGAGCAGTTCTTC
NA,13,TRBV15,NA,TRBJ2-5,CATSRGAQETQYF,TGTGCCACCAGCAGAGGAGCCCAAGAGACCCAGTACTTC
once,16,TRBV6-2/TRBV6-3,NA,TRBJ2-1,CASSPVSGAKDNEQFF,TGTGCCAGCAGCCCCGTTAGCGGAGCAAAAGACAATGAGCAGTTCTTC
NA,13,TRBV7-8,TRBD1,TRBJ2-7,CASSWTGGYEQYF,TGTGCCAGCAGCTGGACAGGGGGCTACGAGCAGTACTTC
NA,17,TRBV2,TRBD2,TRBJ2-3,CASSRTDNLAGGGTQYF,TGTGCCAGCAGTCGTACAGATAACTTAGCGGGAGGGGGTACGCAGTATTTT
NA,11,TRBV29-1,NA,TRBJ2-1,CSVEGRKEQFF,TGCAGCGTGGAGGGTCGCAAAGAGCAGTTCTTC
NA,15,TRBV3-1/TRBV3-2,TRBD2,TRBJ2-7,CASSRGLAVSYEQYF,TGTGCCAGCAGCCGCGGACTAGCGGTTTCCTACGAGCAGTACTTC
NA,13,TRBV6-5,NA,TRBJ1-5,CASSPSVNQPQHF,TGTGCCAGCAGTCCGAGCGTTAATCAGCCCCAGCATTTT
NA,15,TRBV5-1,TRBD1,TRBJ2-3,CASSLRQGASDTQYF,TGCGCCAGCAGCCTAAGACAGGGGGCATCAGATACGCAGTATTTT
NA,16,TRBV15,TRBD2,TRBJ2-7,CATSSGLAGGPYEQYF,TGTGCCACCAGCAGTGGACTAGCGGGAGGGCCTTACGAGCAGTACTTC
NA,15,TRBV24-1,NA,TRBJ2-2,CATSDLVRNTGELFF,TGTGCCACCAGTGATTTGGTCAGAAACACCGGGGAGCTGTTTTTT
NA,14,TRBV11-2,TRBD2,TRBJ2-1,CASSLEGTSNEQFF,TGTGCCAGCAGCTTAGAGGGGACTAGCAATGAGCAGTTCTTC